This T cell receptor beta chain was captured by sequencing in a study of blood T cells in healthy people across ages. Study findings and constraints: Older age went with lower TCR beta diversity per million T cells, in a roughly linear way.

The second PCR ran roughly 7 to 11 cycles with a sample-barcoded 5' primer and J-beta primers. TCRdb reprocessed the 5' RACE reads via MiXCR and lists one record per CDR3 protein. The data contain about 730,000 distinct CDR3 sequences, roughly two fifths of them singletons. Sample donors were healthy Caucasian individuals that came from Russia, aged roughly 6 to 100. Each sample gave at least 7 million isolated PBMCs. In this sample, this clonotype turned up once. Its antigen remains unknown. V was pared by 3 bases and J by 1 base, with 13 bases between. Germline CDR1 and CDR2: SGHRS and YFSETQ. This CDR3 comprises 15 residues.

The sample consisted of blood. The chain joins TRBV5-1 to TRBJ2-5; D is undetermined. This TCR came from a woman aged 60-70 years in good health. The CDR3 is CASSSMDGPQETQYF. The DNA of the CDR3 is TGCGCCAGCAGCTCCATGGACGGACCCCAAGAGACCCAGTACTTC. Full variable domain (outside the CDR3, taken from reference TRBV5-1 and TRBJ2-5): KAGVTQTPRYLIKTRGQQVTLSCSPISGHRSVSWYQQTPGQGLQFLFEYFSETQRNKGNFPGRFSGRQFSNSRSEMNVSTLELGDSALYLCASSSMDGPQETQYFGPGTRLLVL.